This section outlines one TCR beta chain sequence together with its context. Assay: immunoSEQ multiplex PCR; the TCRdb copy retains only in-frame clones and omits some. The table includes millions of clones, roughly 91% detected once. The data derive from a study of shared clonotypes between healthy human individuals. Study-wide background: Participating donors consisted of a couple of women and three men aged 18 to 49. Each donor contributed plates that comprised three CD4 naive, three CD4 memory, two CD8 naive and one CD8 memory.

Germline lookup yields CDR1 MNHEY and CDR2 SVGAGI. CDR3 length: 11 amino acids. J was trimmed by 11 bases and V by 6 bases; bases with no gene match: 6. CD45RO-negative cells were positively selected for CCR7, leaving out terminally differentiated effector memory CD45RA+ cells. This sequence was found in a man aged 18 to 30 in good health. Some clones in this sample may be carry-over from other donors' samples. Material for sequencing was naive CD8+ T cells from PBMCs. V is TRBV6-5 and J is TRBJ2-5; TRBD2 aligns across 7 bases. The CDR3 nucleotides read TGTGCCAGCAGAAGCGGGGCAGGGCAGTACTTC. Residues: CASRSGAGQYF.